This section outlines one TCR beta chain sequence together with its context. The antigen is unknown. The sample comes from a study of T cell responses to AZD1222 COVID-19 vaccine. The study, taken as a whole, reports: White British people made up most donors, females outnumbered males, and clonal diversity was possibly underestimated. Nearly half of unique spike-specific TCRs reportedly avoided B.1.351 and B.1.1.7 mutated regions. The span of vaccine-associated CD4 TCRs extended across spike, with dominance at 160-218 and 743-854.

Using immunoSEQ multiplex PCR, the repertoire was profiled, and TCRdb retains in-frame clones only, with some absent. Here the sample spans some 140,000 clones, 75% to 90% being singletons. V was cut by 5 bases and J by 7 bases, with 24 bases left in between. Germline V gives CDR1 MNHEY, CDR2 SMNVEV (reference sequence). This CDR3 is 17 amino acids long. The receptor was derived from an adult in good health. Sample: peripheral blood, taken on day 0 of AZD1222 vaccination. The chain has TRBV27 and TRBJ1-5; no definite D call. The CDR3 loop is CASSPRTGIGLGQPQHF. CDR3 nucleotide sequence: TGTGCCAGCAGTCCTCGCACCGGGATAGGTCTCGGCCAGCCCCAGCATTTT.